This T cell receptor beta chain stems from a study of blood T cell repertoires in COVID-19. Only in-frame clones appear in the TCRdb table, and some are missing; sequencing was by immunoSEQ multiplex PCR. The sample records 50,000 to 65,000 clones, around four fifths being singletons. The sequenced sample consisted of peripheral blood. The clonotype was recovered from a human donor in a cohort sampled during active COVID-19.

CDR3 in DNA: TGCAGTGCTAGGACGAGGGAAAAACTGTTTTTT. This encodes CSARTREKLFF. The genes are TRBV20-1 and TRBJ1-4; no clear D. This CDR3 comprises 11 residues. Germline V gene data show CDR1 as DFQATT and CDR2 as SNEGSKA (reference sequence). Trimming stripped 3 bases from V and 8 bases from J, with 7 bases between.